The following is a TCR beta chain sequence with its context. Its antigen is not yet known. Base qualities are not provided; no much larger clone lies one nucleotide away. V trim: 7 bases; J trim: 5 bases; unmatched bases: 6. CDR1 KGHDR and CDR2 SFDVKD are derived from the germline V gene. The CDR3 contains 13 residues, cysteine and phenylalanine counted. Solely the CDR3 DNA is kept, with 39 bases framed from the first base. The sample is drawn from a study of regulatory T cells in long-lasting Graves disease (dated by TCRdb to the early 2020s). Regarding the study in general: Patients with newly diagnosed Graves' disease had been on antithyroid drugs for under 3 months. Patients with persistent Graves' disease were compared with patients with newly diagnosed Graves' disease using TCR sequencing and RNA sequencing of peripheral blood. The study was conducted in China and was registered as a clinical trial. TCR sequencing covered some 13 persistent and approximately 20 newly diagnosed Graves' disease patients, some 35 samples in total.

The time point tag for this specimen amounts to: newly diagnosed GD, antithyroid drugs for less than 3 months. RNA was extracted from PBMCs in TRIzol for both TCR sequencing and RNA sequencing. The diagnosis of Graves' disease was made according to American Thyroid Association guidelines. Patients were recruited from an endocrinology department in Xi'an, China. Each patient gave 7.5 to 10 milliliters of peripheral blood, collected in an EDTA anticoagulant tube. Ficoll Paque Plus density gradient separation was used to isolate PBMCs, and no further T cell sorting was performed. An Agilent 2100 Bioanalyzer and agarose gel were used to check RNA quality, and a NanoDrop 2000 was used to measure RNA concentration. The library was built by means of multiplex PCR. Sequencing used an Illumina HiSeq 4000. TCR beta libraries were built with iRepertoire HTBI primers and Arm-PCR amplification of CDR3 regions. Before sequencing, the PCR products went through gel purification. On the authors' methods: Across samples, fewer than 70 TRBV and 13 to 15 TRBJ segments were identified and used for gene usage analysis of CDR3 amino acid clonotypes. COPE and FqMerger were used to merge filtered high-quality paired reads into contigs. BLAST was used to align contigs to the IMGT TRBV, TRBD and TRBJ reference genes, and CDR3 was defined following IMGT. Clonotypes above 0.1% frequency were classified as highly expanded clones. Repertoire diversity was measured by Shannon entropy, and V-J evenness by the Gini coefficient. Public clonotypes were defined as clonotypes shared by more than one individual. The public reads were reprocessed in TCRdb via fastp at Q25 and MiXCR, keeping in-frame beta chains. Every distinct CDR3 protein forms one entry, paired with its most common genes and DNA. The V and J calls follow TCRdb's processing rather than the paper's. Within this sample are hundreds of thousands of distinct CDR3 sequences, with around 16% of them counted one time only. The ten largest clones take up 9.5% to 15% of the sample.

The research as a whole found: Lower TCR Shannon entropy and fewer highly expanded clones were observed in persistent Graves' disease patients than in newly diagnosed patients, which suggested clonal expansion. The small sample size was acknowledged by the authors as a limitation that may reduce accuracy. Only peripheral blood was studied, because thyroid tissue, the primary lesion, was inaccessible. Persistent disease showed preferential use of TRBV28, TRBJ1-2 and TRBJ2-5, whereas newly diagnosed disease favored TRBV20-1 and TRBJ2-1. A larger number of public clonotypes was shared among persistent patients (over 2,500) than among newly diagnosed patients (approximately 1,000). Sequencing and analysis were limited to the TCR beta chain.

These data were also reused for a study on T cells in Graves' hyperthyroidism and ophthalmopathy. As noted in the second study: A patient counted as having stable Graves' hyperthyroidism if no progression to ophthalmopathy occurred over 18 months of follow-up. Hyperthyroidism patients were aged 18 to 65 years and newly diagnosed, with disease duration of less than 2 months. Patients with uncontrolled infections, other autoimmune diseases, pregnancy or lactation were excluded. Diagnoses were based on clinical symptoms, serum thyroxine and TRAb, thyroid ultrasound and orbital computed tomography. For the first round of RT-PCR on the TCR CDR3, the HTBI primer set was used together with the Qiagen OneStep RT-PCR kit. Blood samples also contained most of the expanded thyroid clonotypes (frequency above 0.001), which suggests that blood repertoires may reflect thyroid immune responses. A model built on a 13 V-J signature distinguished ophthalmopathy from stable hyperthyroidism, reaching about 88% sensitivity and under 84% specificity in cross-validation and 80%/75% in testing. During validation, the model predicted progression to ophthalmopathy a median of around six months ahead of onset, with more than 55% sensitivity and 72.22% specificity. A discovery cohort of about 96 patients, about 44 with Graves' ophthalmopathy and 55 to 65 with stable Graves' hyperthyroidism, was used to find distinguishing TCR V-J signatures. An independent validation cohort of about 19 hyperthyroidism patients and more than 15 patients who later progressed to ophthalmopathy tested prospective prediction of ophthalmopathy. For training and testing, the 80 to 100 patients in the discovery cohort were randomly divided in a 7:3 ratio. Thyroid tissue and blood T-cell repertoires from several Graves' hyperthyroidism patients were also compared in the study. Following sampling, methimazole starting at 30 mg daily was given to hyperthyroidism patients, and high-dose intravenous methylprednisolone was given to ophthalmopathy patients. A second multiplex PCR round built the libraries, followed by size selection and purification. Libraries were sequenced paired-end with 100 bp reads on an Illumina HiSeq2000. SOAPnuke was used to process the raw data, with reads discarded if the reads contained adapters or uncalled bases, had a mean Phred below 15, or lacked an exact constant-primer or identifier match. COPE v1.2.5 was used to merge the high-quality paired reads, and each unique nucleotide sequence was defined as a clonotype. MiTCR v1.1 was used to align the clonotypes against IMGT TRBV, TRBD and TRBJ reference segments. The analysis included only V-J combinations with a frequency above 0.0001, which together covered around 99% of the repertoires. A TCS score was defined as the ratio of F50 (clonal expansion) to E x V (chaos), with BLOSUM62-based TCRdist applied between CDR3 peptides within each V-J. Welch's t-statistics and random forest reduced fewer than 600 V-J features to around 14, which were used in a naive Bayes classifier (R e1071). Sample size was not statistically predetermined, and blinding of investigators to group allocation was not performed. The paper describes TCR Vbeta CDR3 sequencing of roughly 130 peripheral blood samples, made up of fewer than 50 ophthalmopathy patients, 70 to 80 hyperthyroidism patients and some 17 progressor patients.

Here the chain combines TRBV24-1 and TRBJ1-1, with 7 central nucleotides matching TRBD1. The receptor comes from a man younger than 35 with Graves disease. Donor details come from another sample of the same person, matched by shared clones. The input for sequencing was peripheral blood mononuclear cells (PBMCs), taken at new diagnosis, from a patient treated with antithyroid drugs. The sequenced DNA: TGTGCCACCAGGAGGACAGGCCAGACTGAAGCTTTCTTT. Its amino acids are CATRRTGQTEAFF.